This T cell receptor (beta chain) is from a study of OX40 agonist ivuxolimab in advanced cancers. Study in general: Administration of intravenous ivuxolimab to patients occurred every 2 weeks at 0.01 to 10 mg/kg.

Losses at the gene ends were 6 bases for V and 5 bases for J; bases not matched to a gene: 8. The CDR3 loop spans 14 amino acids. Germline V lookup: CDR1 SNHLY, CDR2 FYNNEI. TCRdb keeps only in-frame clones here, not all; method: immunoSEQ multiplex PCR. Of over 60,000 clones listed, around 94% are singletons. The material was CD4+ or CD8+ T cells sorted from blood, obtained in a trial of the OX40 agonist ivuxolimab. The sequence was collected from an adult with an advanced solid tumor such as melanoma, head and neck, liver or kidney cancer. This chain uses TRBV2 with TRBJ2-7; 9 bases are a match to TRBD2. This CDR3 is CASSPGTSRNEQYF. The CDR3 nucleotides read TGTGCCAGCAGCCCCGGGACTAGCAGGAACGAGCAGTACTTC.